These T cell receptor beta chains were read from a single sample in a study of blood T cell repertoires in COVID-19. Profiling relied on immunoSEQ multiplex PCR, and the TCRdb table lists in-frame clones only, not all of them. The sample carries about 110,000 clones, approximately 79% recorded once. The sample consisted of peripheral blood. The receptor source for this set is a woman older than 75 with active or convalescent COVID-19. The conserved cysteine and the conserved F or W are not part of the CDR3 here.

>TRBV6-6
ASSEQGATGEQY
>TRBV7-6
ASSYGTSGNTDTQY
>TRBV7-9
ASSSEGALNGYT
>TRBV9
ASSVSGGRYDTGELF
>TRBV18
ASSPPDRTAIH
>TRBV5-5
ASSLVPGVYKTNEKLF
>TRBV5-8
ASSSQGEAEYEQY
>TRBV6-2/TRBV6-3
ASSYPIRYTYEQY
>TRBV7-8
ASSLVFRAETQY
>TRBV21-1
ASTDRFSGRTYNEQF
>TRBV18
ASSPDRDIGEAF
>TRBV23-1
ASSQVVELRGEQY
>TRBV10-3
AISKAGSSYEQY
>TRBV5-1
ASSVGTSGNGEQF
>TRBV7-3
ASSPSLTSREQF
>TRBV7-9
ASVRENTGELF
>TRBV9
ASSVEPGVGAEAF
>TRBV7-9
ASSLGRGMNTEAF
>TRBV2
ASTLGYNEQF
>TRBV18
ASSRDRVGEKLF
>TRBV7-2
ASSLTSVHEQY
>TRBV5-1
ASSLVSGGSDTQY
>TRBV20-1
SASSPGYGYT
>TRBV19
ASKLQSAGNTIY
>TRBV5-4
ASSFGTQATYEQY
>TRBV10-1
ASSESTGGNSPLH
>TRBV9
ASRDTGQSAKNIQY
>TRBV5-1
ASSLVGSSLSPGEQY
>TRBV30
ASVTGPVNTEAF
>TRBV19
ASSPGLAVDTQY
>TRBV10-3
AISKGQVLVNEQF
>TRBV11-3
ASSNGLAGGSETQY
>TRBV10-3
AISRDRGYEQY
>TRBV9
ASTGGGASSNYGYT
>TRBV5-6
ASSFSGGASGPQY
>TRBV5-4
ASSPGHFQETQY
>TRBV27
ASSLDPGTASYEQY
>TRBV2
ASSSGGSGNTIY
>TRBV18
ASSPPNRSGGLSGNTIY